This T cell receptor (beta chain) was sequenced for a study of Graves' ophthalmopathy and Graves' hyperthyroidism (dated by TCRdb to the late 2010s). For the wider study: Hyperthyroidism was considered stable if no progression to ophthalmopathy occurred within 18 months of follow-up. TCR beta repertoire signatures were used to distinguish Graves' ophthalmopathy from Graves' hyperthyroidism and to predict progression to ophthalmopathy. In total, 135 blood samples were TCR-sequenced: approximately 42 ophthalmopathy, some 75 hyperthyroidism and approximately 17 hyperthyroidism-to-ophthalmopathy patients. To explore V-J signatures that distinguish ophthalmopathy from hyperthyroidism, a discovery set of 100 patients was enrolled, made up of 43 with ophthalmopathy and some 60 with stable hyperthyroidism. For independent validation, a separate cohort was made up of roughly 19 hyperthyroidism patients plus 17 patients who later progressed from hyperthyroidism to ophthalmopathy. T-cell repertoires of thyroid tissue and blood were compared in five or six hyperthyroidism patients. Once sampling was done, hyperthyroidism patients were given methimazole at a starting dose of 30 mg daily, while ophthalmopathy patients were given high-dose intravenous methylprednisolone. The research as a whole found: In validation, the model predicted ophthalmopathy progression with 55% to 71% sensitivity and roughly 72% specificity; some 13 predicted patients were CT-confirmed with GO in a median of around 6 months. No statistical method was used to predetermine the sample size, and group allocation was not hidden from the investigators. Most expanded thyroid clonotypes with frequency above 0.001 were also detected in blood, suggesting blood repertoires may reflect the thyroid immune response. In cross-validation, the 13-signature model distinguished ophthalmopathy from stable hyperthyroidism with less than 90% sensitivity and about 81% specificity, while in the test set the corresponding values were roughly 80% and 75%.

The hyperthyroidism patients were 18 to 65 years old and newly diagnosed, with a disease duration of less than 2 months. Patients with other autoimmune diseases, uncontrolled infections, pregnancy or lactation were excluded from the study. Clinical symptoms, serum thyroxine, TRAb, thyroid ultrasound and orbital computed tomography formed the basis of the diagnosis. Total RNA was extracted with Trizol reagent and quality-checked on an Agilent 2100 Bioanalyzer. Counted from cysteine to phenylalanine, this CDR3 has 13 amino acids. Just CDR3 DNA is preserved here, 39 bases in frame from base 1. Reading the germline V gene gives CDR1 MDHEN and CDR2 SYDVKM. Clipping removes 7 bases from V and 3 bases from J, with 5 as the unmatched junction base count. TCR beta CDR3 regions were amplified from RNA transcripts for repertoire sequencing. HTBI primers and the Qiagen OneStep RT-PCR kit were used in a first-round RT-PCR, which was followed by a second-round multiplex PCR, size selection and purification. The libraries underwent paired-end sequencing with 100 bp reads on an Illumina HiSeq2000. On the authors' methods: SOAPnuke was used for read processing, and reads with adapters, uncalled bases, a mean Phred below 15, or no exact constant-primer or identifier match were discarded. High-quality paired reads were merged with COPE v1.2.5. Unique nucleotide sequences were defined as clonotypes and aligned to IMGT TRB V, D and J references using MiTCR v1.1. Only V-J combinations with frequency above 0.0001 were analysed, covering 99% to 99.2% of repertoires. A TCR clonal expansion and chaos score per V-J combination was defined as the ratio of F50 clonal expansion to chaos observed in the TCRdist matrix. Welch's t-statistics and random forest were used to reduce the features to about a dozen V-J combinations, which were then used as input to a naive Bayes classifier. Thyroid-blood repertoire similarity was quantified with the Morisita-Horn index. The public sequencing data were trimmed at Q25 with fastp and processed into clonotypes with MiXCR by TCRdb, which kept only in-frame beta chains. Merged by CDR3 protein, the rows form single entries marked with the most common genes and DNA. The V and J calls shown here were made by TCRdb, not taken from the authors' results. This sample comprises around 1.1 million distinct CDR3 sequences, about two fifths of them detected only once. The top ten clonotypes cover around 10% of the sample.

This clonotype was observed a handful of times. Its binding antigen is unknown. Base quality data are lacking; no much larger clone is found one base away. Sequencing input: peripheral blood or thyroid tissue (not recorded which). This sequence uses TRBV28 and TRBJ2-5, with 7 bases aligning to TRBD1. This receptor was identified in an adult man with Graves' hyperthyroidism. Here the CDR3 is given as CASTSQGEETQYF. The nucleotide sequence is TGTGCCAGCACAAGCCAGGGGGAAGAGACCCAGTACTTC.